The T cell receptor beta chain under discussion was sequenced for a study of blood T cell repertoires in COVID-19. Produced via immunoSEQ multiplex PCR; TCRdb's table is partial and in-frame only. The sample lists roughly 200,000 clones, just over 85% seen once, with approximately 1.5% in the top ten. The sample holds one count of this clone. Material for sequencing was peripheral blood. The TCR was taken from a man aged 18 to 29 with active or convalescent COVID-19.

The CDR3 sequence: CASSLVDSTYEQYF. The CDR3 DNA sequence: TGTGCCAGCAGCTTAGTGGACAGCACCTACGAGCAGTACTTC. The gene calls are TRBV7-2 and TRBJ2-7; D is possibly TRBD1 (6 bases). Germline CDR1 is SGHTA and CDR2 is FQGNSA. The V and J ends lost 1 base and 2 bases respectively, with 9 bases between them. The CDR3 extends over 14 amino acids.